Shown below are 13 T cell receptor beta chains from a single sample sequenced in a study of blood T cell repertoires in COVID-19. Libraries were prepared by immunoSEQ multiplex PCR; TCRdb keeps only in-frame clonotypes and omits some of them. This sample has some 100,000 clones, with roughly 92% found just once. Source material: peripheral blood. These receptors all come from an older man with acute or convalescent COVID-19.

The V and J genes are TRBV7-8 and TRBJ2-2; tentatively, D is TRBD1 (6 bases). Germline V gene data show CDR1 as SGHVS and CDR2 as FQNEAQ. The CDR3 has 17 amino acids. V was cut by 4 bases and J by 4 bases, with 19 bases left in between. DNA for the CDR3: TGTGCCAGCAGCTACTCACTGACAGGCGCGGTCACCGGGGAGCTGTTTTTT. It codes for CASSYSLTGAVTGELFF.

The chain links TRBV24-1 to TRBJ2-5; 12 bases agree with TRBD2. The CDR3 is made up of 17 amino acids. Germline-derived CDR1 and CDR2 are KGHDR and SFDVKD. V gave up 2 bases and J gave up 4 bases; unmatched junction bases: 7. CDR3 residues: CATSDSGPGLAGETQYF. The DNA of the CDR3 is TGTGCCACCAGTGATTCTGGACCGGGACTAGCGGGAGAGACCCAGTACTTC.

V and J are TRBV19 and TRBJ1-5; D is unresolved. The germline V gene has CDR1 LNHDA and CDR2 SQIVND (reference sequence). Deletions cut 5 bases from V and 3 bases from J, with 17 bases between. The CDR3 loop spans 16 amino acids. The CDR3 loop is CASSPWVGRDNQPQHF. In nucleotides, the CDR3 is TGTGCCAGTAGTCCCTGGGTAGGGAGGGACAATCAGCCCCAGCATTTT.

The rearrangement uses TRBV24-1 and TRBJ2-3; no reliable D call. CDR1 is KGHDR, CDR2 SFDVKD, per germline. V shed 6 bases and J shed 5 bases, with 5 bases lying between them. This CDR3 region has 11 residues. CDR3 nucleotide sequence: TGTGCCACCAGTCTGAGAGATACGCAGTATTTT. This gives the protein CATSLRDTQYF.

The chain uses TRBV5-4 and TRBJ1-2; 11 positions match TRBD1. V lost 7 bases to trimming and J lost 5 bases; unmatched junction nucleotides: 13. The CDR3 runs 16 residues. Germline-derived CDR1 and CDR2 are SGHNT and YYREEE (reference sequence). CDR3 nucleotide sequence: TGTGCCAGCGGACAGGACAGGGGGCTAGGGATGTATGGCTACACCTTC. Amino acids: CASGQDRGLGMYGYTF.

This sequence joins TRBV7-8 and TRBJ2-2; 7 bases agree with TRBD1. Losses at the gene ends were 5 bases for V and 3 bases for J; bases not matched to a gene: 3. The CDR3 length is 14 residues. Germline V gene data show CDR1 as SGHVS and CDR2 as FQNEAQ. The CDR3 region has the DNA TGTGCCAGCAGCCAGGACAGGTACACCGGGGAGCTGTTTTTT. Protein product: CASSQDRYTGELFF.

V is TRBV13 and J is TRBJ2-1; TRBD1 might be the D (5 bases). Germline assignment: CDR1 PRHDT and CDR2 FYEKMQ (reference sequence). The CDR3 is 15 residues long. Trimming left V 2 bases short and J 5 bases short, with 13 bases between. The CDR3 reads CASSLRVMTDNEQFF. Written as DNA, the CDR3 is TGTGCCAGCAGCTTACGAGTGATGACAGACAATGAGCAGTTCTTC.

This chain connects TRBV18 to TRBJ2-6, with D hard to call. V lost 4 bases and J lost 5, with 21 bases in between. Germline loops: CDR1 KGHSH, CDR2 LQKENI. CDR3 size: 18 residues. This CDR3 is CASSRSAGPALRANVLTF. The CDR3 DNA is TGTGCCAGCTCACGTAGTGCAGGCCCCGCTCTGAGGGCCAACGTCCTGACTTTC. The complete variable domain, with remaining parts taken from reference TRBV18 and TRBJ2-6, reads NAGVMQNPRHLVRRRGQEARLRCSPMKGHSHVYWYRQLPEEGLKFMVYLQKENIIDESGMPKERFSAEFPKEGPSILRIQQVVRGDSAAYFCASSRSAGPALRANVLTFGAGSRLTVL.

CDR3 sequence (DNA): TGTGCCAGCAGCGTAGGGGGGCAGGGGAACACCGGGGAGCTGTTTTTT. Its protein product is CASSVGGQGNTGELFF. This rearrangement joins TRBV9 to TRBJ2-2; TRBD1 is a possible D gene (6 bases). Deletions cut 0 bases from V and 1 base from J, with 10 bases between. Germline V gene lookup returns CDR1 SGDLS and CDR2 YYNGEE. The length of the CDR3 is 16 residues. Full variable domain (outside the CDR3, taken from reference TRBV9 and TRBJ2-2): DSGVTQTPKHLITATGQRVTLRCSPRSGDLSVYWYQQSLDQGLQFLIQYYNGEERAKGNILERFSAQQFPDLHSELNLSSLELGDSALYFCASSVGGQGNTGELFFGEGSRLTVL.

This clone has more than one count but fewer than ten. The chain couples TRBV13 to TRBJ1-2; D is perhaps TRBD1 (5 bases). This CDR3 is built from 17 residues. Germline CDR1 is PRHDT and CDR2 is FYEKMQ (reference sequence). The V end lost 5 bases, the J end lost 3 bases, and 22 bases lay between the germline ends. The CDR3 coding sequence is TGTGCCAGCAGCCCGCCAAGGTATGGGGGGACGTACTATGGCTACACCTTC. This translates into CASSPPRYGGTYYGYTF. The complete variable domain, with remaining parts taken from reference TRBV13 and TRBJ1-2, reads AAGVIQSPRHLIKEKRETATLKCYPIPRHDTVYWYQQGPGQDPQFLISFYEKMQSDKGSIPDRFSAQQFSDYHSELNMSSLELGDSALYFCASSPPRYGGTYYGYTFGSGTRLTVV.

The J gene is TRBJ1-1, the V gene TRBV15, with 7 bases identical to TRBD1. Germline V gene sequence: CDR1 LNHNV, CDR2 YYDKDF (reference sequence). CDR3 length: 16 amino acids. Trimming took 0 bases from V and 5 from J; bases not matched to a gene: 9. The CDR3 coding sequence is TGTGCCACCAGCAGAGATCGACGGGACAGTCGGACTGAAGCTTTCTTT. It translates to CATSRDRRDSRTEAFF.

V gene TRBV27 combines with J gene TRBJ2-7, with D possibly TRBD1 on 6 matching bases. From germline, CDR1 is MNHEY and CDR2 SMNVEV (reference sequence). V gave up 5 bases and J gave up 4 bases, with 9 bases separating them. This CDR3 contains 12 residues. The CDR3 reads CASSPQGYEQYF. CDR3 bases: TGTGCCAGCAGTCCACAGGGTTACGAGCAGTACTTC.

The V and J genes are TRBV10-3 and TRBJ1-5; D is possibly TRBD1 (6 bases). V lost 9 bases and J 4 bases, leaving 13 bases between the germline ends. From germline, CDR1 is ENHRY and CDR2 SYGVKD. The CDR3 is 13 amino acids. The CDR3 loop reads CAIQGLGNQPQHF. The CDR3 region has the DNA TGTGCCATACAGGGTTTGGGTAATCAGCCCCAGCATTTT.